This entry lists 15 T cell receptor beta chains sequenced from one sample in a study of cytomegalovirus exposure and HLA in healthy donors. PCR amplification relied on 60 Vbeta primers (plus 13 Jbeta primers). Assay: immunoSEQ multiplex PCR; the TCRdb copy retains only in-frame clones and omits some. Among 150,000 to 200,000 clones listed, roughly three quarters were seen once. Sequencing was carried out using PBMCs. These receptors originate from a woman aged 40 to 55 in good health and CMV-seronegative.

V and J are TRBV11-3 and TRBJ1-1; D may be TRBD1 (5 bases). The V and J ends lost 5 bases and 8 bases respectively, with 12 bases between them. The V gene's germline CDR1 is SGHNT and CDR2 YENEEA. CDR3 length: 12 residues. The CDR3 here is CASSRGEYEAFF. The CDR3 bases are TGTGCCAGCAGCAGGGGCGAGTACGAAGCTTTCTTT. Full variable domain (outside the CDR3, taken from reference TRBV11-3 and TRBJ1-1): EAGVVQSPRYKIIEKKQPVAFWCNPISGHNTLYWYLQNLGQGPELLIRYENEEAVDDSQLPKDRFSAERLKGVDSTLKIQPAELGDSAVYLCASSRGEYEAFFGQGTRLTVV.

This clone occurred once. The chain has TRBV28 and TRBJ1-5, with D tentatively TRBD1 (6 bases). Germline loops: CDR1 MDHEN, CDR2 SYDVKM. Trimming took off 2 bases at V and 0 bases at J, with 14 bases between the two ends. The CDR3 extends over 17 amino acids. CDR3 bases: TGTGCCAGCAGTTTAGAGACAGGTTTGTATAGCAATCAGCCCCAGCATTTT. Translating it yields CASSLETGLYSNQPQHF.

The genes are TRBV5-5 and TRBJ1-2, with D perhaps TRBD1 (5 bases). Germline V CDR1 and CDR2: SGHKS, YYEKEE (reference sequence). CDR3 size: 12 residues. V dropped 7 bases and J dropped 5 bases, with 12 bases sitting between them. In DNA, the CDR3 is TGTGCCAGCGGGGGGTCCTCATATGGCTACACCTTC. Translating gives CASGGSSYGYTF. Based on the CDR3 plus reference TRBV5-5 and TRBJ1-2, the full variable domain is DAGVTQSPTHLIKTRGQQVTLRCSPISGHKSVSWYQQVLGQGPQFIFQYYEKEERGRGNFPDRFSARQFPNYSSELNVNALLLGDSALYLCASGGSSYGYTFGSGTRLTVV.

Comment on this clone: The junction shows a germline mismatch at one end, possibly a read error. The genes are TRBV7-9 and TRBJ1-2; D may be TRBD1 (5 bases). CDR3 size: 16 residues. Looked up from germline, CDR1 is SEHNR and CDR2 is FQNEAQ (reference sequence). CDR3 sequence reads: CSSRLMGQELIYGYTF. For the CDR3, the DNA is TGTTCCAGCAGACTCATGGGGCAGGAGTTGATCTATGGCTACACCTTC. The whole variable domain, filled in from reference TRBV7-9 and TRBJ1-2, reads DTGVSQNPRHKITKRGQNVTFRCDPISEHNRLYWYRQTLGQGPEFLTYFQNEAQLEKSRLLSDRFSAERPKGSFSTLEIQRTEQGDSAMYLCSSRLMGQELIYGYTFGSGTRLTVV.

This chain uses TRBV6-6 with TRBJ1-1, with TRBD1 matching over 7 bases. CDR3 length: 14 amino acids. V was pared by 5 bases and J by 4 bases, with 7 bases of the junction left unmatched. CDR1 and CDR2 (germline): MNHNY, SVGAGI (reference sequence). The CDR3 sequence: CASSGGDSLTEAFF. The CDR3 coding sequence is TGTGCCAGCAGTGGCGGGGACAGTCTCACTGAAGCTTTCTTT.

The CDR3 spells CASSLNGYGGETQYF. CDR3 coding DNA: TGTGCCAGCAGTTTAAACGGGTACGGAGGAGAGACCCAGTACTTC. The gene calls are TRBV28 and TRBJ2-5, with D possibly TRBD2 on 5 matching bases. In germline, CDR1 is MDHEN, CDR2 SYDVKM. The germline V and J ends were trimmed by 2 bases and 4 bases, with 14 bases remaining between them. The CDR3 has 15 amino acids.

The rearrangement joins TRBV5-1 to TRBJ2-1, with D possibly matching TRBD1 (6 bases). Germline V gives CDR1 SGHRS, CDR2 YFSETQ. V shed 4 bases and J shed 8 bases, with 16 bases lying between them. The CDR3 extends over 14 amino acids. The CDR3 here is CASSLGQLGDEQFF. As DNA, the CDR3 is TGCGCCAGCAGCCTCGGACAGTTAGGGGATGAGCAGTTCTTC. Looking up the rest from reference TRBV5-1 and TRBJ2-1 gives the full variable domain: KAGVTQTPRYLIKTRGQQVTLSCSPISGHRSVSWYQQTPGQGLQFLFEYFSETQRNKGNFPGRFSGRQFSNSRSEMNVSTLELGDSALYLCASSLGQLGDEQFFGPGTRLTVL.

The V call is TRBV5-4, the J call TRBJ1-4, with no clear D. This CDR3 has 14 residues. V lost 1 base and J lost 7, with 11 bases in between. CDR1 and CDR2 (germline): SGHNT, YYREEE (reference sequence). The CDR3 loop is CASSLTGEGEKLFF. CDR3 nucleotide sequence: TGTGCCAGCAGCTTGACCGGGGAGGGTGAAAAACTGTTTTTT.

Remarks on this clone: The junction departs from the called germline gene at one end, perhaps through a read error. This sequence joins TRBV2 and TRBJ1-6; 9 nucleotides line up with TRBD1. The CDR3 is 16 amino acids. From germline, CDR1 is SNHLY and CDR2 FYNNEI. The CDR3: CVSSVITGTGNSPLHF. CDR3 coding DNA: TGTGTCAGCAGTGTAATTACCGGGACAGGGAATTCACCCCTCCACTTT.

The CDR3 loop reads CATSRPQVGYGYTF. CDR3 in DNA: TGTGCCACCAGCAGACCCCAGGTGGGCTATGGCTACACCTTC. This chain joins TRBV15 and TRBJ1-2; D remains ambiguous. The CDR3 is 14 residues long. Trimming removed 2 bases at V and 4 bases at J, with 11 bases between. CDR1 and CDR2 (germline): LNHNV, YYDKDF (reference sequence).

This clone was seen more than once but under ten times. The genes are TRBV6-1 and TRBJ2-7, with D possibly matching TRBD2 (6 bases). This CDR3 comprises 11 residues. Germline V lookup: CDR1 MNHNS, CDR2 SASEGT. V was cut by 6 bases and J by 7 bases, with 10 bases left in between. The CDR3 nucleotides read TGTGCCAGCAGGGACTATCGGGAGCAGTACTTC. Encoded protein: CASRDYREQYF.

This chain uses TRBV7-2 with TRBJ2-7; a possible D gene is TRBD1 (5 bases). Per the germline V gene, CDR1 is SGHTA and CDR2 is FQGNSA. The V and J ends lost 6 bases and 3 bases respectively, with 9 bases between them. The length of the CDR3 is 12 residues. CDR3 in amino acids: CASRQTGYEQYF. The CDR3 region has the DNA TGTGCCAGCAGGCAAACAGGCTACGAGCAGTACTTC.

CDR3 loop: CASSQEVSGRVVNTGELFF. For the CDR3, the DNA is TGTGCCAGCAGCCAAGAAGTAAGCGGGAGAGTGGTGAACACCGGGGAGCTGTTTTTT. This rearrangement joins TRBV14 to TRBJ2-2; TRBD2 matches at 8 bases. The ends lost 0 bases at V and 1 base at J; junction bases unmatched: 10. CDR1 SGHDN and CDR2 FVKESK come from the germline V gene. The CDR3 spans 19 residues.

CDR3 residues: CASRLQQGALGDTQYF. In DNA, the CDR3 is TGTGCCAGCAGGTTACAACAGGGGGCTTTGGGGGATACGCAGTATTTT. The V and J genes are TRBV5-4 and TRBJ2-3; TRBD1 aligns across 9 bases. Per the germline V gene, CDR1 is SGHNT and CDR2 is YYREEE (reference sequence). CDR3 size: 16 residues. V was clipped by 5 bases and J by 6 bases; unmatched bases: 13.

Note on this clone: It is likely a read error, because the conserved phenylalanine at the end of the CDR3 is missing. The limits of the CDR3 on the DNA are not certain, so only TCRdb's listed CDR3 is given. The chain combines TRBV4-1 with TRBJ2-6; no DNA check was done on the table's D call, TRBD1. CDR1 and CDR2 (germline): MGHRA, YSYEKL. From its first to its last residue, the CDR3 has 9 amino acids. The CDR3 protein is CASSRTGDG.